This T cell receptor beta chain was identified during a study of OX40 agonist ivuxolimab in advanced cancers. Generated by immunoSEQ multiplex PCR, the TCRdb table keeps only in-frame clones and is missing some. The sample contains 70,000 to 95,000 clones, around nine tenths of which appear only once. Trimming cost V 7 bases and J 2 bases, with 19 bases left between them. The CDR3 runs 16 residues. From germline, CDR1 is MDHEN and CDR2 SYDVKM. The rearrangement links TRBV28 to TRBJ2-3; D possibly uses TRBD1 or TRBD2 (6 bases each). The sequence derives from an adult with an advanced solid tumor such as melanoma, head and neck, liver or kidney cancer. Sequenced here: CD4+ or CD8+ T cells sorted from blood, sampled in a trial of the OX40 agonist ivuxolimab. The CDR3 DNA is TGTGCCAGCATCCCCTTCGGGGGCGGATACACAGATACGCAGTATTTT. The encoded protein is CASIPFGGGYTDTQYF.